What follows are 30 T cell receptor beta chains derived from one specimen sequenced in a study of blood T cell repertoires in COVID-19. The protocol was immunoSEQ multiplex PCR, while the TCRdb copy is restricted to in-frame clones and leaves out a portion. The table shows 200,000 to 250,000 clones, with approximately 88% occurring only once. The sample taken for sequencing was PBMCs or T cells enriched from blood (not recorded which). The receptors derive from a young man with acute COVID-19.

This chain's CDR3 is CASSNPPPSGSRFNEQFF. CDR3 DNA sequence: TGTGCCAGTAGTAATCCCCCTCCTAGCGGGAGCCGATTCAATGAGCAGTTCTTC. V usage is TRBV19 and J usage is TRBJ2-1; 10 bases match TRBD2. Germline V gene data show CDR1 as LNHDA and CDR2 as SQIVND (reference sequence). V gave up 4 bases and J gave up 6 bases; unmatched junction bases: 15. The CDR3 spans 18 residues.

The V gene is TRBV7-9, the J gene TRBJ1-2; 8 positions match TRBD1. Per germline, CDR1 SEHNR and CDR2 FQNEAQ (reference sequence). The CDR3 is made up of 19 amino acids. Trimming removed 2 bases from V and 8 bases from J; junction bases left unmatched: 22. CDR3: CASSLFGERTGMGDWGYTF. As DNA, the CDR3 is TGTGCCAGCAGCTTATTCGGGGAGAGGACAGGGATGGGTGACTGGGGCTACACCTTC.

V and J are TRBV11-3 and TRBJ2-1; 8 bases are a match to TRBD2. With V trimmed by 5 bases and J by 5 bases, 8 bases remained unmatched. CDR1 and CDR2 from the germline V gene are SGHNT and YENEEA. The CDR3 runs to 15 residues. The CDR3 bases are TGTGCCAGCAGCCTCAGCGGGAGTGCTGACAATGAGCAGTTCTTC. It specifies CASSLSGSADNEQFF.

The V gene is TRBV25-1, the J gene TRBJ2-3; TRBD1 agrees at 10 bases. Losses at the gene ends were 2 bases for V and 3 bases for J; bases not matched to a gene: 2. CDR1 is MGHDK and CDR2 is SYGVNS in the germline V gene. This CDR3 spans 15 amino acids. In DNA, the CDR3 is TGTGCCAGCAGTGAAGGGACAGGGGAGACAGATACGCAGTATTTT. This encodes CASSEGTGETDTQYF.

This clone came up many times. The chain couples TRBV5-4 to TRBJ2-7; TRBD1 might be the D (6 bases). This CDR3 contains 15 residues. V was trimmed by 4 bases and J by 8 bases, leaving 22 bases between them. CDR1 SGHNT and CDR2 YYREEE come from the germline V gene (reference sequence). In DNA form, the CDR3 reads TGTGCCAGCAGCCAGGGACACCGGGGCCCTTACAAGCAGTACTTC. This codes for CASSQGHRGPYKQYF.

The gene calls are TRBV7-2 and TRBJ1-5, with no clear D. V lost 2 bases and J lost 7, with 12 bases in between. Germline V CDR1 and CDR2: SGHTA, FQGNSA. The CDR3 extends over 14 amino acids. In DNA form, the CDR3 reads TGTGCCAGCAGCTTAATCTACTCCCGCCAGCCCCAGCATTTT. It translates to CASSLIYSRQPQHF.

This rearrangement joins TRBV9 to TRBJ1-2, with 7 bases lining up with TRBD1. Germline CDR1 SGDLS, CDR2 YYNGEE. Trimming removed 0 bases from V and 5 bases from J; junction bases left unmatched: 7. The CDR3 has 15 amino acids. The CDR3 bases are TGTGCCAGCAGCGTAGGGGACAGAGTAGGATATGGCTACACCTTC. Translation: CASSVGDRVGYGYTF.

V is TRBV11-3 and J is TRBJ2-7, with TRBD1 matching 9 bases. The CDR3 sequence is 13 residues long. Unmatched junction bases numbered 2, after V lost 5 bases and J lost 3 bases. Germline V gene data show CDR1 as SGHNT and CDR2 as YENEEA. The chain's CDR3 is CASSRQGDYEQYF. CDR3 sequence (DNA): TGTGCCAGCAGCAGACAGGGGGACTACGAGCAGTACTTC.

This sequence joins TRBV7-2 and TRBJ2-3; 11 nucleotides match TRBD2. The J segment lost 7 bases and the V segment lost 5 bases, leaving 5 bases of the junction unmatched. Germline V CDR1 and CDR2: SGHTA, FQGNSA. The CDR3 sequence is 14 residues long. CDR3 protein: CASSEGLAENTQYF. The CDR3 DNA sequence: TGTGCCAGCAGCGAGGGACTAGCGGAGAATACGCAGTATTTT.

CDR3 sequence: CASSWTAYEQYF. The CDR3 DNA follows: TGTGCCAGCAGCTGGACAGCCTACGAGCAGTACTTC. The chain links TRBV5-5 to TRBJ2-7, with a possible D match to TRBD1 (6 bases). Trimming stripped 3 bases from V and 2 bases from J, with 6 bases between. This CDR3 is 12 amino acids long. Germline V gene data show CDR1 as SGHKS and CDR2 as YYEKEE (reference sequence).

The chain is built from TRBV29-1 and TRBJ2-2; the match to TRBD2 covers 10 bases. The CDR3 is made up of 19 amino acids. J gave up 0 bases and V 6 bases, and 16 bases lay outside the gene matches. Germline CDR1 reads SQVTM; CDR2 reads ANQGSEA. The CDR3, as DNA: TGCAGCGTGGCTCGACTAGCGGGCTGCCCCGACGCGAACACCGGGGAGCTGTTTTTT. Translating gives CSVARLAGCPDANTGELFF.

V gene TRBV6-5 combines with J gene TRBJ2-4; 7 bases fit TRBD2. This CDR3 is 14 amino acids long. The V gene's germline CDR1 is MNHEY and CDR2 SVGAGI. Trimming cost V 9 bases and J 6 bases; bases outside gene matches: 11. The CDR3 DNA follows: TGTGCCAGTAGCCCCAGATGGGAGGGAAACATTCAGTACTTC. It translates to CASSPRWEGNIQYF.

The chain combines TRBV6-5 with TRBJ2-1; 9 bases line up with TRBD1. CDR3 size: 14 residues. The V and J ends lost 5 bases and 6 bases, in that order; junction bases with no gene match: 5. The germline V gene encodes CDR1 MNHEY and CDR2 SVGAGI. DNA for the CDR3: TGTGCCAGCAGTCCCGGGACAGGGAGCAATGAGCAGTTCTTC. Encoded protein: CASSPGTGSNEQFF.

The V and J genes are TRBV12-3 or TRBV12-4 and TRBJ2-7; D may be TRBD2 (5 bases). The V end lost 5 bases, the J end lost 6 bases, and 11 bases lay between the germline ends. CDR3 size: 12 residues. DNA of the CDR3: TGTGCCAGCAGTCCCCCTACTAGCGAGCAGTACTTC. This codes for CASSPPTSEQYF.

The V and J genes are TRBV6-5 and TRBJ2-7, with no clear D. The CDR3 totals 12 residues. V lost 8 bases and J 4 bases, leaving 12 bases between the germline ends. CDR1 and CDR2 from the germline V gene are MNHEY and SVGAGI. For the CDR3, the DNA is TGTGCCAGCCGAGGAACGAGGTACGAGCAGTACTTC. Amino acids: CASRGTRYEQYF.

The CDR3 loop reads CASSKPGSYNEQFF. CDR3 nucleotides: TGTGCCAGCAGCAAGCCCGGCTCCTACAATGAGCAGTTCTTC. V gene TRBV11-3 combines with J gene TRBJ2-1; D unresolved. The CDR3 is 14 residues long. V was clipped by 5 bases and J by 0 bases, with 8 bases between them. Germline CDR1 is SGHNT and CDR2 is YENEEA.

There are a few counts of this clone. The gene calls are TRBV5-8 and TRBJ1-6; D perhaps matches TRBD1 (5 bases). Germline V gene lookup returns CDR1 SGHTS and CDR2 YDEGEE. Trimming took 6 bases from V and 4 from J, leaving 14 bases between them. CDR3 size: 15 residues. CDR3 DNA: TGTGCCAGCATTCCTATGGGGACTTATAATTCACCCCTCCACTTT. This translates into CASIPMGTYNSPLHF.

The rearrangement uses TRBV28 and TRBJ1-4; TRBD1 aligns across 7 bases. Trimming removed 4 bases from V and 6 bases from J; junction bases left unmatched: 8. This CDR3 region has 15 residues. CDR1 is MDHEN and CDR2 is SYDVKM in the germline V gene. CDR3 sequence (DNA): TGTGCCAGCAGTTCGCCAGGGGGTGTCTATGAAAAACTGTTTTTT. This gives the protein CASSSPGGVYEKLFF.

The chain uses TRBV7-9 and TRBJ2-7; TRBD2 might be the D (6 bases). Germline CDR1 and CDR2: SEHNR and FQNEAQ (reference sequence). This CDR3 contains 12 residues. Trimming took off 4 bases at V and 6 bases at J, with 10 bases between the two ends. In DNA form, the CDR3 reads TGTGCCAGCAGCTCTGTGGGGGGCGAGCAGTACTTC. It encodes CASSSVGGEQYF.

The V gene is TRBV12-3 or TRBV12-4, the J gene TRBJ1-2, with D unclear. V lost 7 bases and J lost 1, with 10 bases in between. CDR3 length equals 13 residues. CDR3 sequence (DNA): TGTGCCAGCACCCTCTCGGGTAACTATGGCTACACCTTC. Translated: CASTLSGNYGYTF.

V is TRBV5-1 and J is TRBJ2-7, with 11 bases identical to TRBD2. Germline V gives CDR1 SGHRS, CDR2 YFSETQ. V was clipped by 5 bases and J by 5 bases; unmatched bases: 6. The CDR3 loop spans 14 amino acids. The CDR3 region has the DNA TGCGCCAGCAGTCAAACTAGCGGGAGAAACGAGCAGTACTTC. It specifies CASSQTSGRNEQYF.

The genes are TRBV18 and TRBJ2-3; the match to TRBD1 covers 9 bases. V lost 4 bases and J lost 4; bases outside the gene matches: 0. Germline lookup yields CDR1 KGHSH and CDR2 LQKENI. The CDR3 is made up of 13 amino acids. CDR3 sequence reads: CASSRDRADTQYF. The CDR3, as DNA: TGTGCCAGCTCACGGGACAGGGCAGATACGCAGTATTTT.

This chain links TRBV5-1 with TRBJ2-5, with 7 bases matching TRBD1. V lost 5 bases, J lost 0 bases, and 10 bases stayed unmatched. This CDR3 is built from 16 residues. Germline-derived CDR1 and CDR2 are SGHRS and YFSETQ. The CDR3 DNA follows: TGCGCCAGCAGACGCGCCGGGACAGCGGACCAAGAGACCCAGTACTTC. Its translation: CASRRAGTADQETQYF.

The chain is built from TRBV11-2 and TRBJ2-1; TRBD1 aligns across 8 bases. The J segment lost 9 bases and the V segment lost 5 bases, leaving 12 bases of the junction unmatched. The CDR3 is 15 residues long. CDR1 and CDR2 (germline): SGHAT, FQNNGV. DNA of the CDR3: TGTGCCAGCAGCCTTAGGGCCAGGGGGCAGGGTGAGCAGTTCTTC. Its protein is CASSLRARGQGEQFF.

In this sample, this clone turned up a few times. The V gene is TRBV5-1, the J gene TRBJ2-7, with 9 bases lining up with TRBD1. V trimming: 0 bases; J trimming: 5 bases; junction bases outside the gene matches: 12. The CDR3 has 17 residues. From germline, CDR1 is SGHRS and CDR2 YFSETQ. The CDR3 DNA is TGCGCCAGCAGCTTGGTTCCTTCCGGGACAGGGTTCAACGAGCAGTACTTC. Its protein is CASSLVPSGTGFNEQYF.

This chain uses TRBV27 with TRBJ2-1; 9 nucleotides agree with TRBD2. From germline, CDR1 is MNHEY and CDR2 SMNVEV (reference sequence). This CDR3 has 15 residues. With 2 bases clipped from V and 7 bases from J, the junction kept 6 bases outside the gene matches. As DNA, the CDR3 is TGTGCCAGCAGTTTAGCGGGAGGGCCATGGAATGAGCAGTTCTTC. As protein: CASSLAGGPWNEQFF.

This clone was counted once. DNA for the CDR3: TGTGCCAGCAGCCCCCGGGACAGTATATACGAGCAGTACTTC. Translated, it gives CASSPRDSIYEQYF. V usage is TRBV11-2 and J usage is TRBJ2-7; the match to TRBD1 covers 7 bases. V lost 5 bases, J lost 4 bases, and 8 bases stayed unmatched. From germline, CDR1 is SGHAT and CDR2 FQNNGV. The CDR3 has 14 residues.

The V call is TRBV10-3, the J call TRBJ2-7; 10 bases agree with TRBD1. This CDR3 has 14 amino acids. V dropped 7 bases and J dropped 2; count of bases not matched to a gene: 5. CDR1 is ENHRY, CDR2 SYGVKD, per germline. The CDR3 DNA follows: TGTGCCATCAACCCCGGGACAGGGGCCTACGAGCAGTACTTC. Translated: CAINPGTGAYEQYF.

The chain links TRBV5-5 to TRBJ1-5, with 8 bases matching TRBD1. Germline-derived CDR1 and CDR2 are SGHKS and YYEKEE (reference sequence). CDR3 size: 15 residues. The ends lost 4 bases at V and 1 base at J; junction bases unmatched: 4. CDR3 in amino acids: CASSATGESNQPQHF. DNA of the CDR3: TGTGCCAGCAGCGCGACAGGGGAGAGCAATCAGCCCCAGCATTTT.

This clone was seen a handful of times. The CDR3 reads CASSQDWGDSSYEQYF. The CDR3 DNA follows: TGCGCCAGCAGCCAAGATTGGGGGGACAGCTCCTACGAGCAGTACTTC. V and J are TRBV4-1 and TRBJ2-7, with D possibly matching TRBD1 (7 bases). The ends were cut back, 0 bases at V and 0 bases at J, with 12 bases in the middle. This CDR3 comprises 16 residues. Germline CDR1 MGHRA, CDR2 YSYEKL.